The entry that follows covers one T cell receptor (beta chain) sequence. This record comes from a study of cytotoxic CD8 clonotypes in ibrutinib-treated CLL. TCRdb keeps only in-frame clones here, not all; method: immunoSEQ multiplex PCR. The sample lists some 140,000 clones; approximately 89% were seen once. Trimming cost V 5 bases and J 2 bases, with 16 bases left between them. Germline CDR1 reads MDHEN; CDR2 reads SYDVKM. The CDR3 runs 15 residues. The sample here was PBMCs, taken after 12 months of ibrutinib treatment. The TCR originated in a human donor with chronic lymphocytic leukemia. The chain combines TRBV28 with TRBJ2-7; maybe TRBD1 (6 bases). The chain's CDR3 is CASSQPYGTTYEQYF. CDR3 DNA sequence: TGTGCCAGCAGTCAGCCATATGGGACAACCTACGAGCAGTACTTC.